This TCR beta chain derives from a study of blood T cell repertoires in COVID-19 (dated by TCRdb to 2020 to 2021). With regard to the full study: Samples from collaborators originated in the United States, Italy and Spain and spanned both the acute and convalescent phases of COVID-19. The material from the prospective study consisted of cDNA or gDNA derived from T cells, B-cell-depleted T cells, or PBMCs. Deeply sampled blood TCRbeta repertoires from subjects exposed to, actively infected with, or recovered from COVID-19 were included in the dataset. A freely available public database, intended as a resource for researchers studying the immune response to SARS-CoV-2, is where the repertoires were released. The samples were drawn from the first 160 participants of the ongoing ImmuneRACE study and from some 1,300 subjects provided by 6 global collaborators. Sample metadata almost always included a de-identified subject ID, COVID-19 status, age in years and sex. Where HLA class I and class II types were available, the types were taken from metadata supplied by the sample provider, not from assay-based typing. Findings and caveats that apply to the study as a whole: The amount of clinical and demographic metadata varied by source and participant and was provided uncurated.

For this clone: There is no known antigen for this receptor. No per-base quality is available; no much larger clone lies one base away.

Collaborating institutions collected whole blood in K2EDTA tubes following their own protocols. For TCRbeta analysis, collaborators shipped samples in one of three forms: frozen whole blood, isolated PBMCs, or DNA extracted from either of those sample types. V loses 4 bases of germline sequence and J loses 5 bases, and the interval between the two ends is 6 bases. Reading from cysteine to phenylalanine, the CDR3 counts 12 amino acids. Only the CDR3 region is kept as DNA, spanning 36 bases read in frame from base 1. CDR1 and CDR2 were assigned from the germline V gene (reference sequence) as LNHDA and SQIVND. TCRbeta CDR3 regions were amplified from genomic DNA using the immunoSEQ Assay, a bias-controlled multiplex PCR. Regarding the original processing steps: The number of nucleated cells in each sample was estimated from the amplification of reference gene primers within the assay. To quantify the absolute abundance of each unique TCRbeta CDR3 rearrangement, sequence reads were collapsed and filtered. For each sample, productive Simpson clonality was calculated by taking the square root of Simpson's diversity index across productive rearrangements. TCRdb holds this immuneACCESS table with in-frame rearrangements only. Some clones are missing; in checked studies, unresolved V genes explain under half, and the rest has no known cause. V, J and clone size are those of that table, while D and trimming were read from the DNA. A total of over 110,000 clones appear in this sample, 80% to 90% of them only once. The top ten clonotypes cover roughly 10% of the sample.

The sample was peripheral blood. The sequence came from a man aged 55 to 69 with active or convalescent COVID-19. The sequence links TRBV19 to TRBJ1-5; no D segment can be confidently identified. In nucleotides, the sequence is TGTGCCAGTAGTACCGGTTATCAGCCCCAGCATTTT. This sequence encodes CASSTGYQPQHF.